The source of this T cell receptor beta chain is a study of yellow fever vaccine responses in identical twins. TCRdb fed the RT-PCR reads into MiXCR, producing one record per CDR3 protein. The table records around 2,600 distinct CDR3 sequences, 82% of them present only once. Findings and limits, study-wide: Twins' vaccine T cell responses were reported to seem partly convergent and partly personalized.

To note about this clonotype: Its antigen is still unknown.

This clonotype was sampled from a woman aged 18-35 years who received the yellow fever vaccine. The starting material was T cells from blood (PBMCs), unsorted or a sorted subset (not recorded which), obtained before or after yellow fever vaccination (not recorded which).

CDR3 nucleotide sequence: TGTGCCAGCAGTGCGAGGAGCAATGAGCAGTTCTTC. Protein sequence: CASSARSNEQFF. The chain combines TRBV2 with TRBJ2-1; no firm D call. Per the germline V gene, CDR1 is SNHLY and CDR2 is FYNNEI. Trimming stripped 4 bases from V and 6 bases from J, with 7 bases between. CDR3 size: 12 residues.